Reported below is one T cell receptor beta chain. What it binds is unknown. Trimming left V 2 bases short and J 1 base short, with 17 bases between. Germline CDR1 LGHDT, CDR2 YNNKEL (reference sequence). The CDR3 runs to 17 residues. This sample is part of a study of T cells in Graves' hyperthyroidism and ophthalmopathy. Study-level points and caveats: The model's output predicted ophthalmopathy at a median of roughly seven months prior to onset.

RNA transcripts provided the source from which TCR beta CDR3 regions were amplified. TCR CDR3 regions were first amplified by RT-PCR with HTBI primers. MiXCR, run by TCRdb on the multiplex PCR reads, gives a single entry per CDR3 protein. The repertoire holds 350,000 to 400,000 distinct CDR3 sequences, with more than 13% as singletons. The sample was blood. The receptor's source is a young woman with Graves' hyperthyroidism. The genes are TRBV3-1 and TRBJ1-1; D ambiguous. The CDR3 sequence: CASSQITLGYTNTEAFF. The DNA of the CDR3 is TGTGCCAGCAGCCAAATAACTTTGGGGTATACGAACACTGAAGCTTTCTTT.